The 18 T cell receptor beta chains in this list originate from one sample, sequenced in a study of blood T cell repertoires in COVID-19. Sequencing used immunoSEQ multiplex PCR; TCRdb keeps in-frame clones, though not all of them. In the table there are more than 350,000 clones, about 89% of which are singletons. Material for sequencing was peripheral blood. Receptors originate from a young woman with COVID-19, enrolled during active disease.

The V and J genes are TRBV28 and TRBJ2-3; D possibly corresponds to TRBD2 (6 bases). Trimming removed 4 bases from V and 14 bases from J, with 16 bases in between. CDR1 and CDR2 (germline): MDHEN, SYDVKM. CDR3 length: 12 residues. In DNA form, the CDR3 reads TGTGCCAGCAGTTACCAGACTAGATACCCGTATTTT. It is translated as CASSYQTRYPYF. The full variable domain, rest sourced from reference TRBV28 and TRBJ2-3, is DVKVTQSSRYLVKRTGEKVFLECVQDMDHENMFWYRQDPGLGLRLIYFSYDVKMKEKGDIPEGYSVSREKKERFSLILESASTNQTSMYLCASSYQTRYPYFGPGTRLTVL.

The J gene is TRBJ1-1, the V gene TRBV2; TRBD1 agrees at 7 bases. V shed 5 bases and J 6 bases; nucleotides not matched to a gene: 3. Germline CDR1 SNHLY, CDR2 FYNNEI. This CDR3 region has 12 residues. The CDR3, as DNA: TGTGCCAGCAGTCGAGACAGGGCTGAAGCTTTCTTT. Protein sequence: CASSRDRAEAFF.

For the CDR3, the DNA is TGTGCCAGCAGCCGCAGGACAGGGTCCTACGAGCAGTACTTC. This codes for CASSRRTGSYEQYF. The gene calls are TRBV28 and TRBJ2-7; 8 positions agree with TRBD1. In germline, CDR1 is MDHEN, CDR2 SYDVKM. The CDR3 covers 14 residues. J gave up 1 base and V 6 bases, and 5 bases lay outside the gene matches.

The chain recombines TRBV6-1 with TRBJ1-4, with 8 bases lining up with TRBD1. The V segment lost 1 base and the J segment 7 bases; nucleotides outside the gene matches: 8. CDR1 is MNHNS and CDR2 is SASEGT in the germline V gene. This CDR3 spans 16 amino acids. CDR3 amino acids: CASSEVGQGAVEKLFF. CDR3 bases: TGTGCCAGCAGTGAAGTTGGGCAGGGGGCGGTTGAAAAACTGTTTTTT.

The rearrangement uses TRBV6-5 and TRBJ2-7, with a weak D call TRBD1 (5 bases). Germline CDR1 is MNHEY and CDR2 is SVGAGI. CDR3 length equals 12 residues. With 6 bases removed from V and 0 bases from J, the gap between germline ends came to 6 bases. This CDR3 is CASSTGSYEQYF. CDR3 DNA sequence: TGTGCCAGCAGCACAGGCTCCTACGAGCAGTACTTC.

The CDR3 region has the DNA TGTGCCAGCTCACCGGGGACTATCGGGGAGCTGTTTTTT. Translated: CASSPGTIGELFF. The chain carries TRBV18 and TRBJ2-2, with TRBD2 matching over 7 bases. The CDR3 loop spans 13 amino acids. From germline, CDR1 is KGHSH and CDR2 LQKENI. The V and J ends lost 3 bases and 7 bases, in that order; junction bases with no gene match: 2.

The V and J genes are TRBV2 and TRBJ2-1; 8 bases map to TRBD2. V shed 9 bases and J 2 bases; nucleotides not matched to a gene: 9. Germline assignment: CDR1 SNHLY and CDR2 FYNNEI. The CDR3 extends over 15 amino acids. CDR3: CASGVAGFTYNEQFF. CDR3 DNA: TGTGCCAGTGGGGTAGCGGGATTCACCTACAATGAGCAGTTCTTC.

The rearrangement joins TRBV6-5 to TRBJ2-7, with D possibly matching TRBD2 (5 bases). V gave up 6 bases and J gave up 6 bases, with 15 bases separating them. The CDR3 sequence is 13 residues long. Germline CDR1 reads MNHEY; CDR2 reads SVGAGI. In DNA, the CDR3 is TGTGCCAGCAGAGCGGAAACGTTTGGCGAGCAGTACTTC. Its protein is CASRAETFGEQYF.

The V gene is TRBV5-1, the J gene TRBJ2-3; 9 bases map to TRBD1. V dropped 3 bases and J dropped 2; count of bases not matched to a gene: 7. Germline loops: CDR1 SGHRS, CDR2 YFSETQ. CDR3 length equals 16 residues. In DNA form, the CDR3 reads TGCGCCAGCAGCTCCGGGACAGGGTCCCTCACAGATACGCAGTATTTT. This gives the protein CASSSGTGSLTDTQYF.

The V call is TRBV10-3, the J call TRBJ1-4; TRBD1 aligns across 11 bases. Germline V gives CDR1 ENHRY, CDR2 SYGVKD. V lost 10 bases, J lost 5 bases, and 3 bases stayed unmatched. This CDR3 is 13 amino acids long. The CDR3 DNA is TGTGCCAGCAGGACAGGGGGCAATGAAAAACTGTTTTTT. This encodes CASRTGGNEKLFF.

This clone occurred once. V usage is TRBV19 and J usage is TRBJ2-5; 10 bases agree with TRBD2. J was trimmed by 1 base and V by 9 bases; bases with no gene match: 8. The germline V gene encodes CDR1 LNHDA and CDR2 SQIVND (reference sequence). This CDR3 is built from 15 residues. CDR3 nucleotide sequence: TGTGCCAGCAGAGCGACTAGCGGGTTCCAAGAGACCCAGTACTTC. This encodes CASRATSGFQETQYF.

The chain joins TRBV27 to TRBJ2-1; 8 positions match TRBD2. In germline, CDR1 is MNHEY, CDR2 SMNVEV (reference sequence). This CDR3 has 16 residues. Trimming cost V 4 bases and J 8 bases; bases outside gene matches: 13. As DNA, the CDR3 is TGTGCCAGCAGTTCCCCCGGGAGGGCCTCGCGCGATGAGCAGTTCTTC. It encodes CASSSPGRASRDEQFF.

This clone was counted a single time. V is TRBV28 and J is TRBJ2-7, with TRBD1 matching over 12 bases. CDR3 size: 15 residues. V shed 3 bases, J shed 4 bases, and the junction held 4 bases outside the gene matches. Germline CDR1 and CDR2: MDHEN and SYDVKM. This CDR3 reads CASSLWDRGLYEQYF. The CDR3 DNA is TGTGCCAGCAGTTTGTGGGACAGGGGGCTATACGAGCAGTACTTC.

Written as DNA, the CDR3 is TGTGCCAGCAGGAGGGGGACTAGCGGGCAAGAGACCCAGTACTTC. Residues: CASRRGTSGQETQYF. The rearrangement links TRBV2 to TRBJ2-5, with 12 nucleotides matching TRBD2. J lost 2 bases, V lost 6 bases, and 4 bases had no gene match. The CDR3 sequence is 15 residues long. Per germline, CDR1 SNHLY and CDR2 FYNNEI.

This clone was found a few times. The rearrangement uses TRBV7-8 and TRBJ2-1, with D hard to call. Germline CDR1 SGHVS, CDR2 FQNEAQ. V gave up 5 bases and J gave up 0 bases, with 8 bases separating them. The CDR3 covers 14 residues. The CDR3 is CASSEQSSYNEQFF. The CDR3 DNA follows: TGTGCCAGCAGCGAACAAAGCTCCTACAATGAGCAGTTCTTC.

This chain connects TRBV5-1 to TRBJ1-2; 7 positions agree with TRBD1. With V trimmed by 4 bases and J by 7 bases, 10 bases remained unmatched. The CDR3 loop spans 14 amino acids. The germline V gene has CDR1 SGHRS and CDR2 YFSETQ. CDR3 residues: CASSRATGESGYTF. The CDR3 nucleotides read TGCGCCAGCAGCAGGGCTACAGGGGAGAGTGGCTACACCTTC.

The chain combines TRBV7-6 with TRBJ2-1; tentative D call: TRBD2 (5 bases). The CDR3 length is 15 residues. Trimming left V 1 base short and J 7 bases short, with 14 bases between. Germline V gene lookup returns CDR1 SGHVS and CDR2 FNYEAQ. The CDR3 sequence: CASSLVRERSNEQFF. The CDR3 coding sequence is TGTGCCAGCAGCTTAGTGAGGGAGCGGTCAAATGAGCAGTTCTTC.

The rearrangement links TRBV5-8 to TRBJ2-1; D ambiguous. V lost 2 bases and J lost 7, with 4 bases in between. CDR1 and CDR2 (germline): SGHTS, YDEGEE. The CDR3 has 11 amino acids. The CDR3 DNA sequence: TGTGCCAGCAGCTTACTAAATGAGCAGTTCTTC. Protein sequence: CASSLLNEQFF.